This T cell receptor beta chain stems from a study of shared clonotypes between healthy human individuals. Study results and limitations: Large depth notwithstanding, sorted-subset sequencing proved incomplete by rarefaction. The study drew on few donors, limiting represented genetic and exposure-history diversity.

Only Caucasian adults living in Nashville, Tennessee made up the donor group. About this clone itself: Its antigen remains unidentified.

The data were produced by immunoSEQ multiplex PCR, yet TCRdb's version contains in-frame clones alone and is incomplete. This sample has under 1,900,000 clones, with less than 99% found just once. What was sequenced was naive CD4+ T cells sorted from blood. Subset defined: CD45RA+ positively selected. The clonotype comes from a man in his thirties or forties in good health.

CDR3 sequence: CASSLGRDLIGKLFF. The DNA for the CDR3 is TGTGCCAGCAGCTTAGGCAGGGACCTAATTGGGAAACTGTTTTTT. The chain is built from TRBV7-9 and TRBJ1-4; the D gene is possibly TRBD1 (5 bases). V lost 1 base to trimming and J lost 11 bases, with 17 bases between them. CDR1 is SEHNR and CDR2 is FQNEAQ in the germline V gene (reference sequence). The CDR3 extends over 15 amino acids.